The sequence of this T cell receptor beta chain was determined in a study of CD8+ T cells in alopecia areata. Whole-study results and caveats: Tissue-resident alphabeta T cells belonging to normal skin likewise get sequenced within scalp specimens. Higher clonality than in normal scalp was seen in lesional scalp, especially alopecia totalis/universalis. Although TCR sharing was seen in mice, sharing across patients was less clear, possibly for HLA-related reasons.

Notes on this clone: Its antigen is currently unknown.

RNA extraction was followed by reverse transcription into cDNA, which acted as the sequencing template. The data were produced by immunoSEQ multiplex PCR, yet TCRdb's version contains in-frame clones alone and is incomplete. The data contain roughly 130,000 clones, 58% of them seen just once; the ten biggest clones take up roughly 4.8%. The material was CD4+ T cells sorted from blood, obtained at week 0. The TCR originated in a human donor with alopecia areata.

Here the CDR3 reads CAWTSWAEAFF. In nucleotides, the CDR3 is TGTGCCTGGACCTCCTGGGCTGAAGCTTTCTTT. The chain employs TRBV30 and TRBJ1-1; D gene unclear. The V gene's germline CDR1 is GTSNPN and CDR2 SVGIG (reference sequence). V lost 4 bases and J 6 bases, leaving 9 bases between the germline ends. There are 11 residues in the CDR3.